These 30 T cell receptor beta chains were all obtained from the same sample, sequenced in a study of blood T cell repertoires in COVID-19. This table comes from immunoSEQ multiplex PCR, and its TCRdb copy is limited to in-frame clones, with some not included. Counted here are approximately 140,000 clones, approximately 84% occurring once; the ten biggest clones make up approximately 18%. The sequenced sample was peripheral blood. All receptors derive from a woman older than 75 with acute or convalescent COVID-19.

The chain recombines TRBV5-5 with TRBJ2-7, with 12 bases lining up with TRBD1. This CDR3 has 16 residues. J gave up 3 bases and V 5 bases, and 9 bases lay outside the gene matches. Germline V gives CDR1 SGHKS, CDR2 YYEKEE (reference sequence). The CDR3: CASSPTGTGGVYEQYF. CDR3 DNA sequence: TGTGCCAGCAGTCCTACCGGGACAGGGGGCGTCTACGAGCAGTACTTC.

This rearrangement joins TRBV2 to TRBJ2-3; D uncertain. The CDR3 consists of 15 residues. Looked up from germline, CDR1 is SNHLY and CDR2 is FYNNEI. The V end was cut by 6 bases, the J end by 0 bases, with 13 bases between. The CDR3 DNA reads TGTGCCAGCAGAAGCCGCCTTGGTAGCACAGATACGCAGTATTTT. Translating gives CASRSRLGSTDTQYF.

The V call is TRBV19, the J call TRBJ1-5; D unresolved. The V end lost 5 bases, the J end lost 2 bases, and 13 bases lay between the germline ends. Germline V gene sequence: CDR1 LNHDA, CDR2 SQIVND (reference sequence). The CDR3 sequence is 15 residues long. CDR3 loop: CASSRMERGNQPQHF. Here the CDR3 DNA reads TGTGCCAGTAGTCGCATGGAGAGGGGCAATCAGCCCCAGCATTTT.

The rearrangement uses TRBV29-1 and TRBJ2-7; D possibly corresponds to TRBD2 (6 bases). Trimming cost V 5 bases and J 1 base, with 15 bases left between them. The germline V gene has CDR1 SQVTM and CDR2 ANQGSEA. This CDR3 contains 14 residues. The CDR3 region is CSVPHGGSSYEQYF. The CDR3 nucleotides read TGCAGCGTTCCCCATGGGGGGTCTTCCTACGAGCAGTACTTC.

There are a few counts of this clone. The chain joins TRBV10-2 to TRBJ2-5; maybe TRBD1 (6 bases). This CDR3 comprises 14 residues. Trimming took 6 bases from V and 0 from J, leaving 11 bases between them. Per the germline V gene, CDR1 is WSHSY and CDR2 is SAAADI. The DNA of the CDR3 is TGCGCCAGCAGGCTCAGGGGAAACCAAGAGACCCAGTACTTC. It is translated as CASRLRGNQETQYF.

This clone is a singleton in its sample. The chain combines TRBV30 with TRBJ2-5, with 9 bases lining up with TRBD1. CDR1 GTSNPN and CDR2 SVGIG come from the germline V gene (reference sequence). V shed 2 bases, J shed 5 bases, and the junction held 6 bases outside the gene matches. The CDR3 has 14 residues. The CDR3 bases are TGTGCCTGGAGTAGGAACAGGGGGCTGGAGACCCAGTACTTC. Its protein is CAWSRNRGLETQYF.

The chain recombines TRBV5-6 with TRBJ2-1, with D maybe TRBD1 (6 bases). Germline-derived CDR1 and CDR2 are SGHDT and YYEEEE. The V and J ends lost 0 bases and 2 bases respectively, with 6 bases between them. This CDR3 comprises 14 residues. The CDR3 bases are TGTGCCAGCAGCTTGGGACAGGCCTACAATGAGCAGTTCTTC. Translated, it gives CASSLGQAYNEQFF.

This clone occurred a few times. This chain links TRBV7-2 with TRBJ1-1, with TRBD1 identical over 7 bases. V trimming: 4 bases; J trimming: 1 base; junction bases outside the gene matches: 6. Germline-derived CDR1 and CDR2 are SGHTA and FQGNSA. This CDR3 spans 15 amino acids. In DNA form, the CDR3 reads TGTGCCAGCAGCTCGGGACAGCGAAAGAACACTGAAGCTTTCTTT. It translates to CASSSGQRKNTEAFF.

The chain links TRBV6-2 or TRBV6-3 to TRBJ1-5, with 9 bases matching TRBD1. The CDR3 covers 15 residues. V lost 5 bases, J lost 2 bases, and 4 bases stayed unmatched. Looked up from germline, CDR1 is MNHEY and CDR2 is SVGEGT. Here the CDR3 reads CASSTTGGRNQPQHF. The CDR3 DNA follows: TGTGCCAGCAGTACCACAGGGGGCCGCAATCAGCCCCAGCATTTT.

The V call is TRBV18, the J call TRBJ2-7, with TRBD1 matching 7 bases. Per germline, CDR1 KGHSH and CDR2 LQKENI. This CDR3 region has 14 residues. V lost 3 bases and J lost 0; bases outside the gene matches: 2. The DNA for the CDR3 is TGTGCCAGCTCACCGGGACAGATCTCCTACGAGCAGTACTTC. Its translation: CASSPGQISYEQYF.

This chain uses TRBV19 with TRBJ2-7; weak D call: TRBD1 (5 bases). Germline loops: CDR1 LNHDA, CDR2 SQIVND (reference sequence). The CDR3 loop spans 13 amino acids. Trimming left V 3 bases short and J 5 bases short, with 11 bases between. The CDR3 spells CASSMGRINEQYF. CDR3 coding DNA: TGTGCCAGTAGTATGGGGCGGATCAACGAGCAGTACTTC.

J is TRBJ1-5 and V is TRBV19; possibly TRBD1 for D (6 bases). Germline CDR1 and CDR2: LNHDA and SQIVND (reference sequence). Trimming left V 5 bases short and J 5 bases short, with 16 bases between. The CDR3 has 15 residues. In DNA, the CDR3 is TGTGCCAGTAGTGTCGAGCATGGGGGCTATCAGCCCCAGCATTTT. As protein: CASSVEHGGYQPQHF.

This chain links TRBV5-1 with TRBJ1-6; a weak D match, TRBD1 (5 bases). V was pared by 4 bases and J by 9 bases, with 17 bases between. Germline V CDR1 and CDR2: SGHRS, YFSETQ. CDR3 length equals 15 residues. The CDR3 sequence: CASSVLGGVGSPLHF. In DNA, the CDR3 is TGCGCCAGCAGCGTCCTGGGGGGGGTTGGTTCACCCCTCCACTTT.

The chain joins TRBV5-1 to TRBJ1-3, with D hard to call. The CDR3 is made up of 12 amino acids. Trimming took 2 bases from V and 7 from J, leaving 7 bases between them. CDR1 and CDR2 (germline): SGHRS, YFSETQ. CDR3 residues: CASSFVRNTIYF. The DNA of the CDR3 is TGCGCCAGCAGCTTCGTGAGGAACACCATATATTTT.

This clone has only a few counts. J is TRBJ2-2 and V is TRBV12-5, with TRBD1 matching 8 bases. CDR1 is LGHNT, CDR2 FRNRAP, per germline. The CDR3 is 15 residues long. V shed 1 base, J shed 4 bases, and the junction held 2 bases outside the gene matches. CDR3 nucleotides: TGTGCTAGTGGTTTGGGGACAGGGTCCACCGGGGAGCTGTTTTTT. As protein: CASGLGTGSTGELFF. The entire variable domain, with the rest obtained from reference TRBV12-5 and TRBJ2-2, is as follows: DARVTQTPRHKVTEMGQEVTMRCQPILGHNTVFWYRQTMMQGLELLAYFRNRAPLDDSGMPKDRFSAEMPDATLATLKIQPSEPRDSAVYFCASGLGTGSTGELFFGEGSRLTVL.

J is TRBJ1-1 and V is TRBV6-6; TRBD1 aligns across 7 bases. J was trimmed by 1 base and V by 0 bases; bases with no gene match: 5. CDR1 is MNHNY and CDR2 is SVGAGI in the germline V gene (reference sequence). This CDR3 region has 16 residues. CDR3 DNA sequence: TGTGCCAGCAGTTACTCGGTGGAGGGGGCGAACACTGAAGCTTTCTTT. Its translation is CASSYSVEGANTEAFF.

The sample holds one count of this clone. The rearrangement uses TRBV2 and TRBJ2-3, with TRBD2 matching over 9 bases. J gave up 6 bases and V 2 bases, and 6 bases lay outside the gene matches. This CDR3 contains 15 residues. CDR1 and CDR2 (germline): SNHLY, FYNNEI. The CDR3 region has the DNA TGTGCCAGCAGTGAATCCAGCGGGGGGAAGGATACGCAGTATTTT. Translated, it gives CASSESSGGKDTQYF.

V gene TRBV6-5 combines with J gene TRBJ2-4; a possible D gene is TRBD2 (5 bases). Per germline, CDR1 MNHEY and CDR2 SVGAGI. The CDR3 totals 12 residues. Deletions cut 4 bases from V and 5 bases from J, with 6 bases between. CDR3 loop: CASSSGENIQYF. Here the CDR3 DNA reads TGTGCCAGCAGTTCCGGGGAAAACATTCAGTACTTC.

This clone was counted only a few times. The J gene is TRBJ2-7, the V gene TRBV4-3; D might be TRBD2 (6 bases). Germline V lookup: CDR1 LGHNA, CDR2 YSLEER. The length of the CDR3 is 15 residues. The V end was cut by 1 base, the J end by 2 bases, with 12 bases between. The CDR3 sequence is CASSQGSGGAYEQYF. CDR3 DNA: TGCGCCAGCAGCCAAGGAAGCGGAGGGGCCTACGAGCAGTACTTC.

The chain links TRBV6-2 or TRBV6-3 to TRBJ1-2, with 7 bases matching TRBD1. The CDR3 consists of 13 residues. The germline gives CDR1 MNHEY, CDR2 SVGEGT. V was clipped by 5 bases and J by 3 bases; unmatched bases: 3. The CDR3 coding sequence is TGTGCCAGCAGTCGGGACAGCTACTATGGCTACACCTTC. Protein product: CASSRDSYYGYTF.

The chain's CDR3 is CASSLYRDSNYGYTF. The CDR3 DNA is TGTGCCAGCAGCTTGTATCGCGATTCTAACTATGGCTACACCTTC. This chain uses TRBV5-6 with TRBJ1-2, with no clear D. The CDR3 is 15 amino acids. Trimming took 1 base from V and 0 from J, leaving 10 bases between them. Germline-derived CDR1 and CDR2 are SGHDT and YYEEEE. The full variable domain, in which reference TRBV5-6 and TRBJ1-2 provide the parts outside the CDR3, is DAGVTQSPTHLIKTRGQQVTLRCSPKSGHDTVSWYQQALGQGPQFIFQYYEEEERQRGNFPDRFSGHQFPNYSSELNVNALLLGDSALYLCASSLYRDSNYGYTFGSGTRLTVV.

This chain joins TRBV5-1 and TRBJ1-2, with 9 bases matching TRBD1. Germline V lookup: CDR1 SGHRS, CDR2 YFSETQ. This CDR3 spans 14 amino acids. The trim removed 6 bases at V and 6 bases at J, leaving 9 bases unmatched. The CDR3 loop is CASTWGQGLDGYTF. The CDR3 DNA is TGCGCCAGCACCTGGGGACAGGGCTTAGATGGCTACACCTTC.

J is TRBJ1-2 and V is TRBV6-5; TRBD1 agrees at 8 bases. The CDR3 contains 14 residues. V was pared by 6 bases and J by 4 bases, with 7 bases of the junction left unmatched. CDR1 MNHEY and CDR2 SVGAGI come from the germline V gene. The CDR3 DNA follows: TGTGCCAGCAGCTACGGACAGGGTGTCTATGGCTACACCTTC. Translating it yields CASSYGQGVYGYTF.

This chain connects TRBV10-3 to TRBJ1-5; D not certain. Trimming took off 2 bases at V and 8 bases at J, with 7 bases between the two ends. Germline loops: CDR1 ENHRY, CDR2 SYGVKD. The CDR3 contains 12 residues. In DNA, the CDR3 is TGTGCCATCAGTGAGGCCACTGAGCCCCAGCATTTT. Translating it yields CAISEATEPQHF.

The J gene is TRBJ2-3, the V gene TRBV5-4; 7 nucleotides line up with TRBD2. Germline V gene data show CDR1 as SGHNT and CDR2 as YYREEE (reference sequence). The CDR3 has 16 amino acids. The ends lost 4 bases at V and 0 bases at J; junction bases unmatched: 8. CDR3 nucleotides: TGTGCCAGCAGCACCGGACTAGTTTCTAGCACAGATACGCAGTATTTT. Protein product: CASSTGLVSSTDTQYF.

This clone was detected a few times. The chain links TRBV4-1 to TRBJ1-5; 9 bases are a match to TRBD1. The germline gives CDR1 MGHRA, CDR2 YSYEKL. Germline trimming cut 4 bases from V and 6 bases from J; bases unmatched to any gene: 13. The CDR3 totals 17 residues. This CDR3 is CASSPSNGQGKAQPQHF. The CDR3 region has the DNA TGCGCCAGCAGCCCGTCGAATGGACAGGGGAAGGCTCAGCCCCAGCATTTT.

The J gene is TRBJ1-6, the V gene TRBV11-2; no clear D. V lost 5 bases and J 10 bases, leaving 15 bases between the germline ends. The CDR3 loop spans 14 amino acids. Germline-derived CDR1 and CDR2 are SGHAT and FQNNGV. CDR3 in amino acids: CASSPGPGGSPLHF. The DNA for the CDR3 is TGTGCCAGCAGCCCGGGCCCAGGAGGATCACCCCTCCACTTT.

The count of this clone is one. V and J are TRBV30 and TRBJ1-1; D is perhaps TRBD1 (6 bases). CDR3 length: 14 residues. Germline V gene data show CDR1 as GTSNPN and CDR2 as SVGIG (reference sequence). Trimming cost V 4 bases and J 11 bases, with 23 bases left between them. The CDR3 reads CAWNEPGGRPRAFF. The CDR3 region has the DNA TGTGCCTGGAATGAACCTGGGGGCAGGCCCAGGGCTTTCTTT.

This clone has more than one count but fewer than ten. J is TRBJ1-1 and V is TRBV30; D unclear. Trimming removed 4 bases at V and 4 bases at J, with 13 bases between. The CDR3 is made up of 13 amino acids. Germline V gives CDR1 GTSNPN, CDR2 SVGIG (reference sequence). The CDR3: CAWTLSSSTEAFF. Written as DNA, the CDR3 is TGTGCCTGGACCCTTTCTAGTAGCACTGAAGCTTTCTTT.

The CDR3 sequence: CASSDRTSGYNEQFF. DNA of the CDR3: TGTGCCAGCAGCGACCGGACTAGCGGTTACAATGAGCAGTTCTTC. J is TRBJ2-1 and V is TRBV7-2, with TRBD2 identical over 10 bases. The CDR3 is made up of 15 amino acids. Germline CDR1 is SGHTA and CDR2 is FQGNSA. Trimming removed 5 bases from V and 4 bases from J; junction bases left unmatched: 5.